The clone carrying this TCR beta chain was found a few times. Its antigen is as yet unknown. This specimen belongs to a study of metastatic and nonmetastatic thyroid tumors. Study background: Where malignant and benign thyroid patients were concerned, repertoires were compared across blood and tumor or nodule tissue. Study observations and caveats: Benign nodules reportedly had significantly lower TCR beta diversity than malignant thyroid tumors in blood and tumor.

Study processing details: Built for papillary thyroid cancer, a distant-metastasis classifier drew on CDR3 differences across clinicopathological groups. TCRdb re-called clones from the PCR reads using MiXCR. The V and J calls shown here were made by TCRdb, not taken from the authors' results. Among around 31,000 clones listed, 20% to 25% were seen once. All patients were untreated before thyroid surgery. CDR1 and CDR2 from the germline V gene are MNHNS and SASEGT. This CDR3 contains 15 residues. V lost 6 bases to trimming and J lost 0 bases; unmatched junction nucleotides: 6. This receptor was identified in a male donor with papillary thyroid cancer or a benign thyroid nodule (not recorded which). Some clones in this sample may be carry-over from other donors' samples. Sample: tumor tissue. This chain links TRBV6-1 with TRBJ2-7, with 9 bases aligning to TRBD1. The CDR3 sequence is CASRSRDRDSYEQYF. The CDR3 bases are TGTGCCAGCAGATCCAGGGACAGGGACTCCTACGAGCAGTACTTC.